The entry below gives a single T cell receptor beta chain sequence along with its context. Its matching antigen is unknown. Prepared TCR beta cDNA libraries contained unique molecular identifiers. When about 0.9 to 10 million T cells were used, they gave a few hundred thousand cDNA molecules. MiXCR, applied by TCRdb to the PCR reads, yields one record per CDR3 protein. The sample includes roughly 800,000 distinct CDR3 sequences, roughly 27% of them seen just once. This CDR3 is 15 amino acids long. Germline-derived CDR1 and CDR2 are SGHRS and YFSETQ. J was trimmed by 2 bases and V by 0 bases; bases with no gene match: 4. The data stem from a study of post-analysis software for immune sequencing data. Whole-study context: Progressive-relapsing, secondary progressive and relapsing-remitting multiple sclerosis were among the disease courses included. Regarding the study as a whole: Among multiple sclerosis patients, normalized Chao1 diversity was significantly below that of controls. Among 5 or 6 TRBV segments more frequent in patients than controls were TRBV5-6, TRBV5-1 and TRBV20-1. Samples sharing a preparation batch grouped tightly together when assessed by F measure.

This chain joins TRBV5-1 and TRBJ1-2; 7 nucleotides match TRBD1. The source of this sequence is a girl between 10 and 17 years old with multiple sclerosis. Specimen: blood. CDR3 nucleotides: TGCGCCAGCAGCTTGGTCCCGGGACAGAACTATGGCTACACCTTC. Translation: CASSLVPGQNYGYTF.